These T cell receptor beta chains were read from a single sample in a study of T cell responses to AZD1222 COVID-19 vaccine. Repertoires were generated with immunoSEQ multiplex PCR, while TCRdb's copy carries only in-frame clones and drops some. This table holds 90,000 to 150,000 clones, roughly nine tenths found once. Specimen: peripheral blood, collected on day 0 of AZD1222 vaccination. These receptor sequences come from an adult in good health. CDR3s include the opening cysteine and the closing phenylalanine or tryptophan. Fields, in order: V gene, D gene, J gene, clone size, CDR3 DNA, CDR3 protein. The D gene is left open where the match is weak. Size is omitted from some rows. Given values are once, few, many or a class for expanded clones.

>TRBV7-2|-|TRBJ2-1|-
TGTGCCAGCAGCTTAGGCTCGAGTGGCGAGCAGTTCTTC
CASSLGSSGEQFF
>TRBV4-2|-|TRBJ2-6|-
TGTGCCAGCAGCCAAGATTCGACAGGCTCTGGGGCCAACGTCCTGACTTTC
CASSQDSTGSGANVLTF
>TRBV27|TRBD1|TRBJ2-5|-
TGTGCCAGCAGCCGACCGGGACAGGGGGCAGAGACCCAGTACTTC
CASSRPGQGAETQYF
>TRBV27|-|TRBJ1-1|-
TGTGCCAGTAACAGGGTTGGTCTGGCCACTGAAGCTTTCTTT
CASNRVGLATEAFF
>TRBV7-9|TRBD1|TRBJ1-1|-
TGTGCCAGCAGCTTATCGGGACAGGGGACTGAAGCTTTCTTT
CASSLSGQGTEAFF
>TRBV6-2/TRBV6-3|-|TRBJ1-1|-
TGTGCCAGCAGCCGCACACGGATTCTAACCATGAACACTGAAGCTTTCTTT
CASSRTRILTMNTEAFF
>TRBV10-1|TRBD2|TRBJ2-3|-
TGCGCCAGCAGTGAGTCGGCTAGCGGGGCAGATACGCAGTATTTT
CASSESASGADTQYF
>TRBV6-4|TRBD2|TRBJ2-3|-
TGTGCCAGCAGCGCACTAGCGGGGGGCACAGATACGCAGTATTTT
CASSALAGGTDTQYF
>TRBV7-8|-|TRBJ1-1|-
TGTGCCAGCAGCCCTCTTCGGGGGCGAGGGGCCACTGAAGCTTTCTTT
CASSPLRGRGATEAFF
>TRBV19|-|TRBJ2-7|-
TGTGCCAGTAGCCCAAAGGCTGCGCACCTCTACGAGCAGTACTTC
CASSPKAAHLYEQYF
>TRBV7-9|-|TRBJ1-4|-
TGTGCCAGCAGCCCGCGGGTCCATGAAAAACTGTTTTTT
CASSPRVHEKLFF
>TRBV7-2|-|TRBJ1-1|-
TGTGCCAGCAGCCCGTACGGGGGTCCGGGCACTGAAGCTTTCTTT
CASSPYGGPGTEAFF
>TRBV5-1|TRBD2|TRBJ2-3|once
TGCGCCAGCAGCTCCGGACTAGCGGGAGGGACAGATACGCAGTATTTT
CASSSGLAGGTDTQYF
>TRBV7-3|TRBD2|TRBJ2-3|-
TGTGCCAGCAGCTTACTAGCGGGCACAGATACGCAGTATTTT
CASSLLAGTDTQYF
>TRBV9|TRBD2|TRBJ2-1|-
TGTGCCAGCAGCGTAGTTGTGGGGGGGTCTGAGCAGTTCTTC
CASSVVVGGSEQFF
>TRBV28|-|TRBJ1-2|once
TGTGCCAGCAGTGGGAACGTACCGGGCTACACCTTC
CASSGNVPGYTF
>TRBV11-2|-|TRBJ1-4|-
TGTGCCAGCAGCCCAGGGAATAATGAAAAACTGTTTTTT
CASSPGNNEKLFF
>TRBV25-1|-|TRBJ1-1|-
TGTGCCAGCAACGGGGGTGCGAACACTGAAGCTTTCTTT
CASNGGANTEAFF
>TRBV10-3|-|TRBJ1-5|-
TGTGCCATCAGGGGGGGCCTCAATCAGCCCCAGCATTTT
CAIRGGLNQPQHF
>TRBV19|-|TRBJ1-6|few
TGTGCCAGTAGTGCCCCCGGGAGTAAGAATTCACCCCTCCACTTT
CASSAPGSKNSPLHF
>TRBV5-1|-|TRBJ2-7|-
TGCGCCAGCAGCTTCTCGGCAGGGGCCTACGAGCAGTACTTC
CASSFSAGAYEQYF
>TRBV27|-|TRBJ2-7|-
TGTGCCAGCAGTCTTTTAATGGCGGGGTCCTCCTACGAGCAGTACTTC
CASSLLMAGSSYEQYF
>TRBV18|TRBD1|TRBJ1-5|-
TGTGCCAGCTCACCAACAGGGGGTTATCAGCCCCAGCATTTT
CASSPTGGYQPQHF
>TRBV11-2|-|TRBJ2-7|-
TGTGCCAGCAGCTTAGAGCGGCAGGGACCCTACGAGCAGTACTTC
CASSLERQGPYEQYF
>TRBV27|-|TRBJ2-7|-
TGTGCCAGCAGTTCCTACTCCGAAGTCCAGCAGTACTTC
CASSSYSEVQQYF
>TRBV19|-|TRBJ2-5|once
TGTGCCAGTAGTATGGGCCAGACCATCCAAGAGACCCAGTACTTC
CASSMGQTIQETQYF
>TRBV3-1/TRBV3-2|-|TRBJ1-3|-
TGTGCCAGCAGCCAAGATCTCGCTGGGATCCACTCTGGAAACACCATATATTTT
CASSQDLAGIHSGNTIYF
>TRBV27|-|TRBJ1-3|-
TGTGCCAGCAGGGCCGGGGCGAGCTCTGGAAACACCATATATTTT
CASRAGASSGNTIYF
>TRBV6-2/TRBV6-3|-|TRBJ1-2|-
TGTGCCAGCACCCCGAGAAGCAACTCGCAGGGCGGCTACACCTTC
CASTPRSNSQGGYTF
>TRBV5-6|-|TRBJ2-1|-
TGTGCCAGCAGCCACGGGGCGAGCTCCTACAATGAGCAGTTCTTC
CASSHGASSYNEQFF